The rows below give T cell receptor beta chains drawn from one sample of a study of blood T cell repertoires in COVID-19. The assay was immunoSEQ multiplex PCR, and TCRdb's table has in-frame clones only and misses some. The sample lists some 340,000 clones, 90% occurring once. The sequencing sample was made of PBMCs or T cells enriched from blood (not recorded which). Receptors originate from a woman aged 25 to 45 who had been exposed to COVID-19. CDR3s include the opening cysteine and the closing phenylalanine or tryptophan. D genes are given only for firm matches. Only some rows state a clone size, as once, few, many or a class for expanded clones.

cdr3_aa: CASSQEGGALGGELFF
cdr3_nt: TGTGCCAGCAGCCAAGAAGGTGGAGCTCTAGGCGGGGAGCTGTTTTTT
j_call: TRBJ2-2
v_call: TRBV4-2
d_call: -
clone_size: -
cdr3_length: 16

cdr3_aa: CASTRVPGKQETQYF
cdr3_nt: TGCGCCAGCACCAGGGTTCCTGGGAAGCAAGAGACCCAGTACTTC
j_call: TRBJ2-5
v_call: TRBV4-1
d_call: -
clone_size: -
cdr3_length: 15

cdr3_aa: CASSPTGDLSYEQYF
cdr3_nt: TGTGCCAGCTCACCCACAGGGGACCTTTCCTACGAGCAGTACTTC
j_call: TRBJ2-7
v_call: TRBV18
d_call: TRBD1
clone_size: few
cdr3_length: 15

cdr3_aa: CASSQGGLGEQFF
cdr3_nt: TGTGCCAGCAGCCAAGGGGGGCTGGGTGAGCAGTTCTTC
j_call: TRBJ2-1
v_call: TRBV14
d_call: -
clone_size: -
cdr3_length: 13

cdr3_aa: CASSPTLGTGSNQPQHF
cdr3_nt: TGTGCCAGCTCACCGACGTTAGGGACAGGCTCAAATCAGCCCCAGCATTTT
j_call: TRBJ1-5
v_call: TRBV18
d_call: TRBD1
clone_size: -
cdr3_length: 17

cdr3_aa: CASSGQGSDEQYF
cdr3_nt: TGCGCCAGCAGCGGACAGGGCTCGGACGAGCAGTACTTC
j_call: TRBJ2-7
v_call: TRBV5-1
d_call: TRBD1
clone_size: -
cdr3_length: 13

cdr3_aa: CASSQGAVAVRTDTQYF
cdr3_nt: TGTGCCAGCAGCCAAGGAGCCGTAGCGGTCCGCACAGATACGCAGTATTTT
j_call: TRBJ2-3
v_call: TRBV14
d_call: -
clone_size: -
cdr3_length: 17

cdr3_aa: CASSSYLETRDEAFF
cdr3_nt: TGTGCCAGCAGCTCCTACCTGGAAACCCGGGATGAAGCTTTCTTT
j_call: TRBJ1-1
v_call: TRBV7-8
d_call: -
clone_size: -
cdr3_length: 15

cdr3_aa: CASSLDTGLGQPQHF
cdr3_nt: TGCGCCAGCAGCTTGGACACAGGTTTGGGTCAGCCCCAGCATTTT
j_call: TRBJ1-5
v_call: TRBV5-1
d_call: -
clone_size: once
cdr3_length: 15

cdr3_aa: CASSQDRRDLFYNEQFF
cdr3_nt: TGCGCCAGCAGCCAAGATCGCAGGGACTTGTTCTACAATGAGCAGTTCTTC
j_call: TRBJ2-1
v_call: TRBV4-1
d_call: -
clone_size: -
cdr3_length: 17

cdr3_aa: CATSSGGIATNEKLFF
cdr3_nt: TGTGCCACCAGCAGCGGGGGAATAGCAACTAATGAAAAACTGTTTTTT
j_call: TRBJ1-4
v_call: TRBV15
d_call: -
clone_size: -
cdr3_length: 16

cdr3_aa: CASSLPSSPGKEAFF
cdr3_nt: TGTGCCAGCAGCTTACCCTCATCTCCAGGCAAAGAAGCTTTCTTT
j_call: TRBJ1-1
v_call: TRBV7-2
d_call: -
clone_size: -
cdr3_length: 15

cdr3_aa: CASSQFGRIRGEQYF
cdr3_nt: TGTGCCAGCAGCCAATTCGGTCGGATCCGGGGAGAGCAGTACTTC
j_call: TRBJ2-7
v_call: TRBV4-2
d_call: -
clone_size: -
cdr3_length: 15

cdr3_aa: CASSSPTKTAYNEQFF
cdr3_nt: TGTGCCAGCAGCTCCCCTACCAAAACGGCCTACAATGAGCAGTTCTTC
j_call: TRBJ2-1
v_call: TRBV5-6
d_call: -
clone_size: once
cdr3_length: 16

cdr3_aa: CASSPDRTNYGYTF
cdr3_nt: TGTGCCAGCTCACCCGACAGAACGAACTATGGCTACACCTTC
j_call: TRBJ1-2
v_call: TRBV18
d_call: -
clone_size: -
cdr3_length: 14

cdr3_aa: CASSPTGIISYEQYF
cdr3_nt: TGCGCCAGCAGCCCAACAGGGATAATCTCCTACGAGCAGTACTTC
j_call: TRBJ2-7
v_call: TRBV4-1
d_call: -
clone_size: once
cdr3_length: 15

cdr3_aa: CASSTGTGVEKLFF
cdr3_nt: TGCGCCAGCAGTACCGGGACAGGGGTTGAAAAACTGTTTTTT
j_call: TRBJ1-4
v_call: TRBV5-1
d_call: TRBD1
clone_size: once
cdr3_length: 14

cdr3_aa: CASSQVTGIYEQYF
cdr3_nt: TGCGCCAGCAGCCAAGTCACAGGGATCTACGAGCAGTACTTC
j_call: TRBJ2-7
v_call: TRBV4-3
d_call: -
clone_size: once
cdr3_length: 14

cdr3_aa: CASSSRSDGYNSPLHF
cdr3_nt: TGTGCCAGCAGCTCTAGATCCGACGGCTACAATTCACCCCTCCACTTT
j_call: TRBJ1-6
v_call: TRBV11-2
d_call: -
clone_size: -
cdr3_length: 16

cdr3_aa: CASSHHQASYGYTF
cdr3_nt: TGTGCCAGCAGCCACCATCAGGCCAGCTATGGCTACACCTTC
j_call: TRBJ1-2
v_call: TRBV27
d_call: -
clone_size: -
cdr3_length: 14

cdr3_aa: CASSPAGETQYF
cdr3_nt: TGTGCCAGCAGCCCCGCGGGGGAGACCCAGTACTTC
j_call: TRBJ2-5
v_call: TRBV11-2
d_call: -
clone_size: once
cdr3_length: 12

cdr3_aa: CASSIYKAENYGYTF
cdr3_nt: TGTGCCAGTAGTATTTACAAGGCGGAAAACTATGGCTACACCTTC
j_call: TRBJ1-2
v_call: TRBV19
d_call: -
clone_size: -
cdr3_length: 15